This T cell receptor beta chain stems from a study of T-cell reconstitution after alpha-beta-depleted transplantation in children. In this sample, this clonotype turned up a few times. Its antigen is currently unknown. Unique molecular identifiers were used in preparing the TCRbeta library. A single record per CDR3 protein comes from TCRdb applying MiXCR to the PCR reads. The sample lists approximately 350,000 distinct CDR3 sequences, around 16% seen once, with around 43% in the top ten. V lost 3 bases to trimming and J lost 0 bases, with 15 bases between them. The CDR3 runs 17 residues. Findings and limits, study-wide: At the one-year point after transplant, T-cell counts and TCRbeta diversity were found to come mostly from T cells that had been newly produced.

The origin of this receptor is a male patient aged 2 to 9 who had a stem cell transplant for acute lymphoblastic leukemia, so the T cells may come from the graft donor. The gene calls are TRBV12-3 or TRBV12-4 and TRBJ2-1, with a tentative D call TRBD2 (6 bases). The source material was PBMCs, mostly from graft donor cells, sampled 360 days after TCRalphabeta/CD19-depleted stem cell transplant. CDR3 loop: CASSFRGRPSSYNEQFF. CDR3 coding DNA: TGTGCCAGCAGTTTTCGAGGGAGGCCCAGCTCCTACAATGAGCAGTTCTTC.